This entry describes one T cell receptor beta chain. Its cognate antigen is unknown. The data were obtained in a study of T cell responses to AZD1222 COVID-19 vaccine. The data were produced by immunoSEQ multiplex PCR, yet TCRdb's version contains in-frame clones alone and is incomplete. The sample gives about 130,000 clones, under 95% of which show up once; around 0.99% is in the top ten. Findings and limits, study-wide: At 160-218 and 743-854, vaccine-associated CD4 TCRs were dominant, and they spanned spike.

This CDR3 is built from 14 residues. V shed 5 bases and J shed 1 base, with 11 bases lying between them. CDR1 SEHNR and CDR2 FQNEAQ come from the germline V gene (reference sequence). The material sequenced was peripheral blood, taken 28 days after the second AZD1222 dose. This TCR came from an adult who received the AZD1222 COVID-19 vaccine. The chain carries TRBV7-9 and TRBJ1-2, with a tentative D call TRBD1 (5 bases). CDR3 DNA: TGTGCCAGCAGCCCGGGACTTCTTAACTATGGCTACACCTTC. Its protein product is CASSPGLLNYGYTF.